This T cell receptor (beta chain) was recovered during a study of T-cell reconstitution after alpha-beta-depleted transplantation in children. Preparation of the TCRbeta library used unique molecular identifiers. Via MiXCR, TCRdb re-called the PCR reads, giving one row per CDR3 protein. The sample records fewer than 750,000 distinct CDR3 sequences, 23% being singletons. In this sample, this clonotype turned up a few times. The target antigen is unknown. CDR1 is DFQATT and CDR2 is SNEGSKA in the germline V gene (reference sequence). Losses at the gene ends were 0 bases for V and 8 bases for J; bases not matched to a gene: 5. The CDR3 consists of 14 residues. General study points: One year post-transplant, T-cell counts and diversity were largely derived from T cells produced anew.

The TCR originated in a boy in the first two years of life who had a stem cell transplant for acute myeloid leukemia, so the T cells may come from the graft donor. Source: PBMCs, mostly from graft donor cells, taken 360 days after TCRalphabeta/CD19-depleted stem cell transplant. The chain joins TRBV20-1 to TRBJ1-2, with 11 bases identical to TRBD1. CDR3 bases: TGCAGTGCTAGAGATGCGGGACAGGGGGGAGGCTACACCTTC. This sequence encodes CSARDAGQGGGYTF.